These T cell receptor beta chains were read from a single sample in a study of blood T cells in healthy people across ages. TCRdb ran MiXCR on the 5' RACE reads and lists one entry per CDR3 protein. The table shows about 1.5 million distinct CDR3 sequences, with less than 45% occurring only once. Material: blood. The receptors derive from a woman aged 18-29 years in good health. The CDR3 runs from the conserved cysteine through the conserved F or W. Fields, in order: J gene, D gene, V gene, clone size, CDR3 DNA, CDR3 protein. A D gene is named only where the DNA matches it firmly. Some rows mark clone size as missing; the rest say once, few, many or name a class of expanded clone.

>TRBJ1-5|-|TRBV20-1|-
TGCAGTGCTAGTCGGGGGAGGAATAGCAATCAGCCCCAGCATTTT
CSASRGRNSNQPQHF
>TRBJ2-7|-|TRBV4-1|-
TGCGCCAGCAGCCTCCCGAGGAGGGCCAGCTCCTACAATGAGCAGTACTTC
CASSLPRRASSYNEQYF
>TRBJ2-1|-|TRBV21-1|-
TGTACCAGCGCCACCTATGAGCAGTTCTTC
CTSATYEQFF
>TRBJ2-5|-|TRBV7-7|few
TGTGCTAGCAGCTTAGCAACTAGCCGGGGGCGAGAGACCCAGTACTTC
CASSLATSRGRETQYF
>TRBJ2-5|TRBD1|TRBV14|few
TGTGCCAGCAGCCGCGAACAGGGGGTGTCGGAGACCCAGTACTTC
CASSREQGVSETQYF
>TRBJ2-1|TRBD2|TRBV7-2|few
TGTGCCAGCAGCCAACGGGAGGTATCCTACAATGAGCAGTTCTTC
CASSQREVSYNEQFF
>TRBJ2-7|-|TRBV7-8|-
TGTGCCAGCAGCGTAGGGAGTCGGGGTCGCGAGCAGTACTTC
CASSVGSRGREQYF
>TRBJ2-1|-|TRBV12-3/TRBV12-4|-
TGTGCCAGCAGTCCTACGGGGGGCAACAAGGAGCAGTTCTTC
CASSPTGGNKEQFF
>TRBJ1-6|TRBD1|TRBV19|-
TGTGCCAGTTCGACAGGGAATAATTCACCCCTCCACTTT
CASSTGNNSPLHF
>TRBJ1-4|-|TRBV20-1|-
TGCAGTGTCAGACCGGGGGCCTTCCCTAATGAAAAACTGTTTTTT
CSVRPGAFPNEKLFF
>TRBJ2-3|TRBD2|TRBV9|-
TGTGCCAGCAGCGTACGGGGGATAGCGGGAGCCGCGGATACGCAGTATTTT
CASSVRGIAGAADTQYF
>TRBJ1-4|-|TRBV14|few
TGTGCCAGCGGGCCCGGGAGCAATGAAAAACTGTTTTTT
CASGPGSNEKLFF
>TRBJ2-7|-|TRBV2|-
TGTGCCAGCAGGCTCCAGGGTAATCGGTACAATGAGCAGTACTTC
CASRLQGNRYNEQYF
>TRBJ2-1|TRBD2|TRBV20-1|-
TGCAGTGCTAGTGAGACTAGCGGTGTTAGCTCCTACAATGAGCAGTTCTTC
CSASETSGVSSYNEQFF
>TRBJ1-1|TRBD1|TRBV6-4|-
TGTGCCAGCAGGGGGACAGGCGACAGCACTGAAGCTTTCTTT
CASRGTGDSTEAFF
>TRBJ1-2|-|TRBV7-2|-
TGTGCCAGCAGCCCAAAACCAGCCTATGGCTACACCTTC
CASSPKPAYGYTF
>TRBJ1-2|TRBD1|TRBV4-1|few
TGCGCCAGCAGCCAAACCCAGGGGGCCTACTATGGCTACACCTTC
CASSQTQGAYYGYTF
>TRBJ2-7|-|TRBV20-1|few
TGCAGTGCCCGTTCTCGGGTGGGTACGCACGAGCAGTACTTC
CSARSRVGTHEQYF
>TRBJ1-5|-|TRBV27|-
TGTGCCAGCACTCTTACAGGCGGTTATAGCAATCAGCCCCAGCATTTT
CASTLTGGYSNQPQHF
>TRBJ1-5|-|TRBV21-1|few
TGTGCCAGCAGCAAAGCGGGCGGCTTGATTTTGCCCCAGCATTTT
CASSKAGGLILPQHF